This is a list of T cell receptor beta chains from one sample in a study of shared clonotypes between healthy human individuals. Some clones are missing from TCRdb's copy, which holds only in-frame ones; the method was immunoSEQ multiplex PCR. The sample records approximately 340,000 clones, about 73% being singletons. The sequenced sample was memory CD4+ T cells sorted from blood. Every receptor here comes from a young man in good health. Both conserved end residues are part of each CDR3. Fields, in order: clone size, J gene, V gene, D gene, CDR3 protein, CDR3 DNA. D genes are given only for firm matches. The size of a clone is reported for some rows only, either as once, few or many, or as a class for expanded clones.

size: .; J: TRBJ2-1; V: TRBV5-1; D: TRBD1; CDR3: CASSLQGREQFF; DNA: TGCGCCAGCAGCTTACAGGGGCGTGAGCAGTTCTTC
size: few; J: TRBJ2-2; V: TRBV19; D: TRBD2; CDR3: CASSTRTSGRGATGELFF; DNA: TGTGCCAGTAGTACTCGGACTAGCGGGAGAGGCGCCACCGGGGAGCTGTTTTTT
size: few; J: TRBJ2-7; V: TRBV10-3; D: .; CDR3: CAISGGQISYEQYF; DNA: TGTGCCATCAGTGGCGGACAGATTAGCTACGAGCAGTACTTC
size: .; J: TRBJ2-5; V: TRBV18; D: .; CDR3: CASSPLETQYF; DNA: TGTGCCAGCTCACCTCTGGAGACCCAGTACTTC
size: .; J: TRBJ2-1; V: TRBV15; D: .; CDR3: CATSRGVREEFQFF; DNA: TGTGCCACCAGCAGAGGGGTTAGGGAGGAATTCCAGTTCTTC
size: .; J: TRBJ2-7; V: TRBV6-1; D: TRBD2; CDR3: CASSVLGGSLYEQYF; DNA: TGTGCCAGCAGTGTATTGGGCGGGAGTCTATACGAGCAGTACTTC
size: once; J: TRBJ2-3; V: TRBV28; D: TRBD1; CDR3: CASSAGTGGYTQYF; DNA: TGTGCCAGCAGTGCCGGGACAGGGGGATATACGCAGTATTTT
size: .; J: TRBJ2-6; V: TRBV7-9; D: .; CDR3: CASSPAGMDGGPPNVLTF; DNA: TGTGCCAGCAGCCCAGCCGGGATGGATGGGGGGCCCCCCAACGTCCTGACTTTC
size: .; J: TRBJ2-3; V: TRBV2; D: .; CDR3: CASGGASRTDTQYF; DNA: TGTGCCAGCGGGGGGGCTTCTCGCACAGATACGCAGTATTTT
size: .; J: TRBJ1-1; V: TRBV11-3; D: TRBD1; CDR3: CASSTTGEAAFF; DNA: TGTGCCAGCAGCACGACAGGGGAGGCAGCTTTCTTT
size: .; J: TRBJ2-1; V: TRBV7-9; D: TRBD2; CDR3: CASSRLAGGINEQFF; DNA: TGTGCCAGCAGTCGCCTAGCGGGAGGAATTAATGAGCAGTTCTTC
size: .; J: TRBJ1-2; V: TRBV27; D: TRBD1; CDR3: CASRALDRSYGYTF; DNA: TGTGCCAGCAGAGCCCTGGACAGGTCCTATGGCTACACCTTC
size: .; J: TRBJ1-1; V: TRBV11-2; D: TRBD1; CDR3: CASSLGRGLGVTEAFF; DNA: TGTGCCAGCAGCTTAGGCAGGGGGCTTGGGGTCACTGAAGCTTTCTTT
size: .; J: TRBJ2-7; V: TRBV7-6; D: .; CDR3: CASSSSGSGKEQYF; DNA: TGTGCCAGCAGCTCAAGCGGTTCTGGAAAGGAGCAGTACTTC
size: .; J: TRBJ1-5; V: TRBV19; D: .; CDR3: CASSIDHRSNQPQHF; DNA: TGTGCCAGTAGTATAGATCACCGGTCCAATCAGCCCCAGCATTTT
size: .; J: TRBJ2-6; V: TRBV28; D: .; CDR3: CASSILGVLSGANVLTF; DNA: TGTGCCAGCAGTATTCTAGGCGTACTCTCTGGGGCCAACGTCCTGACTTTC
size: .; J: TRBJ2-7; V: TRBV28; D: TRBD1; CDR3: CASSSPGQSYF; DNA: TGTGCCAGCAGTTCGCCGGGACAGTCTTACTTC
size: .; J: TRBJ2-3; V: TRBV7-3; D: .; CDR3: CASSPSGDTDTQYF; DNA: TGTGCCAGCAGTCCATCGGGAGACACAGATACGCAGTATTTT
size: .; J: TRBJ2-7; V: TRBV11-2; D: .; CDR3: CASSPRRTTLLEQYF; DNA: TGTGCCAGCAGCCCGCGGAGGACTACCCTCCTCGAGCAGTACTTC
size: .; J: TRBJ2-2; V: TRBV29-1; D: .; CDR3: CSVAQAFGGELFF; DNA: TGCAGCGTTGCACAGGCTTTCGGGGGGGAGCTGTTTTTT
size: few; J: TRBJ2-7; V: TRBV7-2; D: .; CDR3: CASSLNSGSEQYF; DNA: TGTGCCAGCAGCCTTAACTCGGGATCCGAGCAGTACTTC
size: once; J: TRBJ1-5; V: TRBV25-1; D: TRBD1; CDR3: CASSEPTGGSNQPQHF; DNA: TGTGCCAGCAGTGAACCGACAGGGGGAAGCAATCAGCCCCAGCATTTT
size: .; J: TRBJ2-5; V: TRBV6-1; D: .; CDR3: CASSDSVGETQYF; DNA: TGTGCCAGCAGTGACAGTGTCGGAGAGACCCAGTACTTC
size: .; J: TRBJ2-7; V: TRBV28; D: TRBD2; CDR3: CASSLAEEAGLYEQYF; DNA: TGTGCCAGCAGTCTCGCTGAAGAAGCGGGACTATACGAGCAGTACTTC
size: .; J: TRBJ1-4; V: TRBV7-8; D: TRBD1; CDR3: CASSLAGTGVGKLFF; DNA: TGTGCCAGCAGCTTAGCGGGGACAGGGGTTGGAAAACTGTTTTTT
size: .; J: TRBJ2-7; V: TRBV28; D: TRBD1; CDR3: CASSADRGREQYF; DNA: TGTGCCAGCAGTGCCGACAGGGGTCGTGAGCAGTACTTC
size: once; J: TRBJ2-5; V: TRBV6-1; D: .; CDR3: CASSDKREETQYF; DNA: TGTGCCAGCAGTGACAAGCGAGAAGAGACCCAGTACTTC
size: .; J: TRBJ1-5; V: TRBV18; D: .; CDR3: CASSPISGAISNQPQHF; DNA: TGTGCCAGCTCACCCATCTCAGGGGCGATTAGCAATCAGCCCCAGCATTTT
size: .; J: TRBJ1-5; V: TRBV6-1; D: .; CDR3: CASSEMGVGNQPQHF; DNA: TGTGCCAGCAGTGAAATGGGGGTTGGCAATCAGCCCCAGCATTTT
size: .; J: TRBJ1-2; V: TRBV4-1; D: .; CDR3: CASSQVSRPDYGYTF; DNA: TGCGCCAGCAGCCAAGTATCCAGGCCGGACTATGGCTACACCTTC
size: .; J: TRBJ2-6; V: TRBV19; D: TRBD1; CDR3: CASGDRAGANVLTF; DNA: TGTGCCAGTGGAGACAGGGCTGGGGCCAACGTCCTGACTTTC
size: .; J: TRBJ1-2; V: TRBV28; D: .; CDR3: CASSLSAPGYGYTF; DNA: TGTGCCAGCAGTTTATCGGCGCCAGGGTATGGCTACACCTTC
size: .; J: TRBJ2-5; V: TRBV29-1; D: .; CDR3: CSVLLLETQYF; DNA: TGCAGCGTTTTATTACTAGAGACCCAGTACTTC
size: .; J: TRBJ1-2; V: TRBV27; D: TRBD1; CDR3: CASSPGQYYGYTF; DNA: TGTGCCAGCAGCCCGGGACAGTACTATGGCTACACCTTC
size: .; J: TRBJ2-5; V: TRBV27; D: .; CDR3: CASMGAERETQYF; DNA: TGTGCCAGCATGGGGGCGGAAAGAGAGACCCAGTACTTC
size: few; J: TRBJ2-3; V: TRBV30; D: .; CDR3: CAWRKRQYTQYF; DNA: TGTGCCTGGAGGAAAAGACAGTATACGCAGTATTTT
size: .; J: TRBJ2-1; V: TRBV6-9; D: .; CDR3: CASSYTPPPGNNEQFF; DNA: TGTGCCAGCAGTTATACTCCCCCACCTGGGAACAATGAGCAGTTCTTC
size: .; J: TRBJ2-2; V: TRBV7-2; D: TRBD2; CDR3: CASRDSGRLGTGELFF; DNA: TGTGCCAGCCGTGACAGCGGGAGACTCGGAACCGGGGAGCTGTTTTTT
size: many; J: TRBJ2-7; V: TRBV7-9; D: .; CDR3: CASSLGDGYEQYF; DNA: TGTGCCAGCAGCTTAGGGGACGGATACGAGCAGTACTTC
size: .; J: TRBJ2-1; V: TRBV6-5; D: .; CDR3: CASSHLKSSYNEQFF; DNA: TGTGCCAGCAGCCACCTTAAAAGCTCCTACAATGAGCAGTTCTTC
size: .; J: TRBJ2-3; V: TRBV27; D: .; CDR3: CASSLSSTDTQYF; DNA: TGTGCCAGCAGTTTAAGTAGCACAGATACGCAGTATTTT
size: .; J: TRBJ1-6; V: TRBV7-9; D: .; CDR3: CASSLDLTPLHF; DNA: TGTGCCAGCAGCTTAGACCTAACACCCCTCCACTTT
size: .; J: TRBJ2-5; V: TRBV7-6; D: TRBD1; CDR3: CASNRFGQGVQETQYF; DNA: TGTGCCAGCAACAGGTTCGGACAGGGGGTCCAAGAGACCCAGTACTTC
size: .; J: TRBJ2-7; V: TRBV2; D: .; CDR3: CASSENRDGGVYEQYF; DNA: TGTGCCAGCAGTGAGAACCGGGACGGAGGGGTCTACGAGCAGTACTTC
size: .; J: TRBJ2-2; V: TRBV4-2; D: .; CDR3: CASSQDGNTGELFF; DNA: TGTGCCAGCAGCCAAGACGGGAACACCGGGGAGCTGTTTTTT
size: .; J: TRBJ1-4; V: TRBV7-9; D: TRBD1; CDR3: CASSQQGGENEKLFF; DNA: TGTGCCAGCAGCCAGCAGGGGGGGGAGAATGAAAAACTGTTTTTT
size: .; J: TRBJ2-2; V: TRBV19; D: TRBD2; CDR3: CASTTRTSGSMNGELFF; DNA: TGTGCCAGTACCACCCGGACTAGCGGGAGTATGAACGGGGAGCTGTTTTTT
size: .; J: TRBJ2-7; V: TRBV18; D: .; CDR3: CASSPKDSSYEQYF; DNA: TGTGCCAGCTCACCAAAGGACAGCTCCTACGAGCAGTACTTC
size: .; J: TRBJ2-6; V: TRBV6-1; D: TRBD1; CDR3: CASSGQGASGYSGANVLTF; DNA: TGTGCCAGCAGTGGACAGGGGGCGTCTGGCTACTCTGGGGCCAACGTCCTGACTTTC
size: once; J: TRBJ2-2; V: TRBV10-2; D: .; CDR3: CASNVGPNTGELFF; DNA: TGCGCCAGCAACGTCGGGCCGAACACCGGGGAGCTGTTTTTT
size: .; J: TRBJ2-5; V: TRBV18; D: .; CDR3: CASSSGLEETQYF; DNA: TGTGCCAGCTCATCGGGACTCGAAGAGACCCAGTACTTC
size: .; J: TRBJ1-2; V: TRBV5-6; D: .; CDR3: CASRTETSPSNYGYTF; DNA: TGTGCCAGCAGGACCGAGACAAGCCCTTCCAACTATGGCTACACCTTC
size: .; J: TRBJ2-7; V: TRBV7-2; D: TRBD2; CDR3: CASSLAGSGSSHEQYF; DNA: TGTGCCAGCAGCTTAGCCGGTAGCGGGAGCTCCCACGAGCAGTACTTC